Listed here is a single T cell receptor (beta chain). The record originates from a study of blood T cell repertoires in COVID-19. Symptom resolution, clearance, or two negative PCRs marked the recovered donors of Cohort 3. Sequencing was performed with immunoSEQ multiplex PCR; in TCRdb, only in-frame clones are kept and a portion is missing. The profile shows 200,000 to 250,000 clones, roughly 90% of them singletons. CDR3 length: 13 residues. Germline V CDR1 and CDR2: LGHDT, YNNKEL (reference sequence). With 5 bases removed from V and 4 bases from J, the gap between germline ends came to 10 bases. Sequenced: PBMCs or T cells enriched from blood (not recorded which). The sequence derives from a woman aged 30 to 39 who had recovered from COVID-19. The chain joins TRBV3-1 (or the pseudogene TRBV3-2) to TRBJ2-3, with D possibly TRBD1 on 7 matching bases. CDR3 protein: CASSTRGADTQYF. The CDR3 DNA follows: TGTGCCAGCAGCACCAGGGGGGCAGATACGCAGTATTTT.